The sequence of this T cell receptor beta chain was determined in a study of radiation and T cells in renal cell carcinoma. Regarding time point: blood 2 weeks post-SBRT. The treatment was: 15 Gy SBRT to primary tumor, nephrectomy 4 weeks later. Assay: immunoSEQ multiplex PCR; the TCRdb copy retains only in-frame clones and omits some. The sample has 120,000 or so clones; around 80% are singletons. Per the germline V gene, CDR1 is SNHLY and CDR2 is FYNNEI. The length of the CDR3 is 13 residues. V dropped 4 bases and J dropped 7 bases, with 14 bases sitting between them. This clone was picked up a small number of times.

This material consisted of blood, taken from a patient whose treatment included radiotherapy and nephrectomy. This chain links TRBV2 with TRBJ2-7; D gene ambiguous. The TCR originated in a man aged 45 to 65 with renal cell carcinoma. CDR3 bases: TGTGCCAGCAGTGGGGTAGGAACGGAGGAGCAGTACTTC. This codes for CASSGVGTEEQYF.